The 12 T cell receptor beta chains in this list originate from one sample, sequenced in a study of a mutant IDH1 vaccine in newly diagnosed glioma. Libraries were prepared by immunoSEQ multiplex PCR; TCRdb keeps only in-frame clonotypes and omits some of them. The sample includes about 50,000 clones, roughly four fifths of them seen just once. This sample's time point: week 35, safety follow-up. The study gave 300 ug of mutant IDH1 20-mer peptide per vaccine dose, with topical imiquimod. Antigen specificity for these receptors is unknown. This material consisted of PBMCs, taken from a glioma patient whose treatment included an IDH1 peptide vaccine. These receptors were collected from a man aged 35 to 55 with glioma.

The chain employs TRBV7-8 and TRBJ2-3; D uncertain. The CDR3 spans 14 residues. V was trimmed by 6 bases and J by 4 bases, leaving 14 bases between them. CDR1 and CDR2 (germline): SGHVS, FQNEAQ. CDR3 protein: CASSQDGRADTQYF. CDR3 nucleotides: TGTGCCAGCAGTCAAGACGGACGGGCAGATACGCAGTATTTT.

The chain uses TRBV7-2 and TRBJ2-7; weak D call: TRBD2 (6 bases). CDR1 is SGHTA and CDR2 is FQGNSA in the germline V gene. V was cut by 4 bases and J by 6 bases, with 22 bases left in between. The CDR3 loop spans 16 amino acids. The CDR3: CASSSGGGLIGVEQYF. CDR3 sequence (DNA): TGTGCCAGCAGCTCCGGGGGTGGGCTAATAGGGGTCGAGCAGTACTTC.

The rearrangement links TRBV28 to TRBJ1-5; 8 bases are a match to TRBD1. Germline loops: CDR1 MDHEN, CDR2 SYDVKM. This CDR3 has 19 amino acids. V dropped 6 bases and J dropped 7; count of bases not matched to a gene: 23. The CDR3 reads CASSLPPSWTGSGGQPQHF. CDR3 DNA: TGTGCCAGCAGCCTCCCCCCGTCATGGACAGGGTCCGGGGGGCAGCCCCAGCATTTT.

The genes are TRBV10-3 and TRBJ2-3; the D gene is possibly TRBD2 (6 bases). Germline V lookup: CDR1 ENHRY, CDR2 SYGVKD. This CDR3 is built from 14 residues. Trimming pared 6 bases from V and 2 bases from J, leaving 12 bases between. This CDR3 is CAIRGERATDTQYF. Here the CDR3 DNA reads TGTGCCATCAGGGGGGAGCGGGCCACAGATACGCAGTATTTT.

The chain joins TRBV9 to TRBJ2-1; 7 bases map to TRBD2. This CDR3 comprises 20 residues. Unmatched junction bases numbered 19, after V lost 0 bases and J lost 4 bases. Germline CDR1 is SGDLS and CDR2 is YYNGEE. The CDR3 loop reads CASSVANRASGRPLYNEQFF. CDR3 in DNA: TGTGCCAGCAGCGTAGCTAATAGGGCTAGCGGCCGACCATTATACAATGAGCAGTTCTTC. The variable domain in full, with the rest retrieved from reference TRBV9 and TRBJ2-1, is DSGVTQTPKHLITATGQRVTLRCSPRSGDLSVYWYQQSLDQGLQFLIQYYNGEERAKGNILERFSAQQFPDLHSELNLSSLELGDSALYFCASSVANRASGRPLYNEQFFGPGTRLTVL.

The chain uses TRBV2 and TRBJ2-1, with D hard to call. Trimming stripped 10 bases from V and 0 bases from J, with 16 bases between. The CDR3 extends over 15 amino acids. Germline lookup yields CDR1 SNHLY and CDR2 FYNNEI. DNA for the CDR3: TGTGCCACCGCCCAGCGCGCTAGCTCCTACAATGAGCAGTTCTTC. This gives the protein CATAQRASSYNEQFF.

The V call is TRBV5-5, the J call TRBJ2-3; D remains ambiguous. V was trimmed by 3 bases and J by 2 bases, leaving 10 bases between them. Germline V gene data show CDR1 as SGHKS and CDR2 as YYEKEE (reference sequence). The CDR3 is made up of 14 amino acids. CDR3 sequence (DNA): TGTGCCAGCAGCTGGGCGACTTTCACAGATACGCAGTATTTT. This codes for CASSWATFTDTQYF.

CDR3 sequence: CASSQGGRGEQYF. CDR3 in DNA: TGTGCCAGCAGCCAGGGGGGCCGGGGCGAGCAGTACTTC. The chain uses TRBV4-2 and TRBJ2-7; either TRBD1 or TRBD2 may fit D (6 bases each). Trimming stripped 3 bases from V and 6 bases from J, with 12 bases between. CDR1 is LGHNA and CDR2 is YNFKEQ in the germline V gene. CDR3 length: 13 amino acids.

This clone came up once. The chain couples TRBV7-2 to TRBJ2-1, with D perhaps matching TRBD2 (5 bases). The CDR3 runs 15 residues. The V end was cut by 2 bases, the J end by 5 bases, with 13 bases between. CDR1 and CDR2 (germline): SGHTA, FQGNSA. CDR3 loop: CASSLWWENDNEQFF. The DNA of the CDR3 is TGTGCCAGCAGCTTATGGTGGGAGAACGACAATGAGCAGTTCTTC.

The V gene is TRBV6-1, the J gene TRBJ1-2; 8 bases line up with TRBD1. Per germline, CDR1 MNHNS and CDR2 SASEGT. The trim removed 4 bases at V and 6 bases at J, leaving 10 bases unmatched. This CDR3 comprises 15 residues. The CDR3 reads CASSAHRDRGNGYTF. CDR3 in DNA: TGTGCCAGCAGTGCCCATCGAGACAGGGGAAATGGCTACACCTTC.

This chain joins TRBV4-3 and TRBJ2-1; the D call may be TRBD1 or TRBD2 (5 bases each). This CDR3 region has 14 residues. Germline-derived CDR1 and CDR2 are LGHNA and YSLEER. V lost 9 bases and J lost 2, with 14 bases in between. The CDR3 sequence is CASSSGPTYNEQFF. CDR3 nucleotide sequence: TGCGCCAGTAGCTCGGGGCCCACCTACAATGAGCAGTTCTTC.

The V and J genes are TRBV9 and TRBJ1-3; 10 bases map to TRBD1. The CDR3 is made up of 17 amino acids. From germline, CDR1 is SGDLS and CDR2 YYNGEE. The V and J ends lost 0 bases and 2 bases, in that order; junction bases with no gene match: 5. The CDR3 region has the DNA TGTGCCAGCAGCGTAGCGGACGACAGGGGGCCTGGAAACACCATATATTTT. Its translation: CASSVADDRGPGNTIYF.